Shown below are 25 T cell receptor beta chains from a single sample sequenced in a study of T-cell reconstitution after alpha-beta-depleted transplantation in children. Researchers prepared the TCRbeta library using unique molecular identifiers, the study reports. TCRdb re-called the PCR reads through MiXCR, storing one row per CDR3 protein. This sample has hundreds of thousands of distinct CDR3 sequences, with 20% to 30% found just once. Source: PBMCs, mostly from graft donor cells, taken 360 days after TCRalphabeta/CD19-depleted stem cell transplant. Receptors were obtained from a female patient aged 2-9 years who had a stem cell transplant for congenital amegakaryocytic thrombocytopenia, so the T cells may come from the graft donor.

This rearrangement joins TRBV19 to TRBJ1-2; D gene ambiguous. CDR1 is LNHDA, CDR2 SQIVND, per germline (reference sequence). With 3 bases removed from V and 5 bases from J, the gap between germline ends came to 16 bases. CDR3 length: 15 amino acids. DNA of the CDR3: TGTGCCAGTAGTATCATAGAGGGAGGAGGATATGGCTACACCTTC. This translates into CASSIIEGGGYGYTF.

The chain couples TRBV28 to TRBJ2-3; 13 bases fit TRBD2. V was pared by 3 bases and J by 3 bases, with 18 bases of the junction left unmatched. CDR1 MDHEN and CDR2 SYDVKM come from the germline V gene. The CDR3 sequence is 21 residues long. The CDR3 spells CASSFSPGGTSGDIPTDTQYF. In DNA, the CDR3 is TGTGCCAGCAGTTTCTCTCCCGGGGGGACTAGCGGGGATATACCGACAGATACGCAGTATTTT.

Only a few counts were recorded for this clonotype. CDR3 sequence reads: CSGRGGSDMNTEAFF. CDR3 nucleotide sequence: TGCAGCGGGCGAGGGGGGTCGGACATGAACACTGAAGCTTTCTTT. The chain links TRBV29-1 to TRBJ1-1, with D possibly being TRBD1 (6 bases). Germline-derived CDR1 and CDR2 are SQVTM and ANQGSEA. V was shortened by 7 bases and J by 0 bases, with 18 bases between the two germline ends. This CDR3 contains 15 residues.

This clonotype has ten or more counts. The V gene is TRBV29-1, the J gene TRBJ1-1; no definite D call. V was cut by 5 bases and J by 0 bases, with 13 bases left in between. Germline V gene lookup returns CDR1 SQVTM and CDR2 ANQGSEA. The CDR3 sequence is 14 residues long. The DNA of the CDR3 is TGCAGCGTTCCGGGAATGACTATGAACACTGAAGCTTTCTTT. It yields the protein CSVPGMTMNTEAFF.

The chain uses TRBV25-1 and TRBJ2-5, with D hard to call. The CDR3 is 11 residues long. Germline V CDR1 and CDR2: MGHDK, SYGVNS. V gave up 3 bases and J gave up 6 bases, with 5 bases separating them. The CDR3 coding sequence is TGTGCCAGCAGTGAGTCTAAGACCCAGTACTTC. Translating gives CASSESKTQYF. Variable domain in full (rest from reference TRBV25-1 and TRBJ2-5): EADIYQTPRYLVIGTGKKITLECSQTMGHDKMYWYQQDPGMELHLIHYSYGVNSTEKGDLSSESTVSRIRTEHFPLTLESARPSHTSQYLCASSESKTQYFGPGTRLLVL.

V and J are TRBV2 and TRBJ2-1; 12 positions agree with TRBD2. V was clipped by 7 bases and J by 6 bases; unmatched bases: 7. The CDR3 totals 15 residues. Per the germline V gene, CDR1 is SNHLY and CDR2 is FYNNEI. The CDR3 is CASKKTSGRINEQFF. CDR3 nucleotides: TGTGCCAGCAAGAAGACTAGCGGGAGAATCAATGAGCAGTTCTTC.

This clonotype was observed at least ten times. This chain links TRBV28 with TRBJ2-5; weak D call: TRBD1 (5 bases). This CDR3 region has 14 residues. Germline V gene sequence: CDR1 MDHEN, CDR2 SYDVKM. V was shortened by 7 bases and J by 0 bases, with 12 bases between the two germline ends. The CDR3 here is CASTTDMYQETQYF. The CDR3 nucleotides read TGTGCCAGCACGACAGACATGTACCAAGAGACCCAGTACTTC.

The chain links TRBV4-3 to TRBJ2-1; TRBD2 might be the D (5 bases). The CDR3 runs 15 residues. In germline, CDR1 is LGHNA, CDR2 YSLEER. Trimming removed 3 bases at V and 3 bases at J, with 12 bases between. CDR3 in amino acids: CASSHHSGNYNEQFF. CDR3 nucleotides: TGCGCCAGCAGCCATCACTCGGGAAACTACAATGAGCAGTTCTTC.

The chain has TRBV7-2 and TRBJ2-3, with 10 bases lining up with TRBD1. The V gene's germline CDR1 is SGHTA and CDR2 FQGNSA. The V segment lost 5 bases and the J segment 4 bases; nucleotides outside the gene matches: 3. The CDR3 totals 14 residues. CDR3 bases: TGTGCCAGCAGCCGGGGGACAGGGGCAGATACGCAGTATTTT. Its translation: CASSRGTGADTQYF.

This clonotype was picked up one time. J is TRBJ2-7 and V is TRBV2, with D perhaps TRBD1 or TRBD2 (5 bases each). The CDR3 loop spans 14 amino acids. V was trimmed by 6 bases and J by 2 bases, leaving 14 bases between them. Germline loops: CDR1 SNHLY, CDR2 FYNNEI. The CDR3 DNA follows: TGTGCCAGCAGGGGACGGAACAAGGCCTACGAGCAGTACTTC. Translating gives CASRGRNKAYEQYF.

In its sample, this clonotype was seen a few times. The chain uses TRBV6-5 and TRBJ2-1, with unresolved D. Per germline, CDR1 MNHEY and CDR2 SVGAGI. The CDR3 consists of 14 residues. V was trimmed by 0 bases and J by 8 bases, leaving 11 bases between them. In DNA form, the CDR3 reads TGTGCCAGCAGTTACTCTGTCGGCTGGGATGAGCAGTTCTTC. Protein product: CASSYSVGWDEQFF.

This clonotype showed up just a few times. V gene TRBV20-1 combines with J gene TRBJ2-7; the D gene is possibly TRBD2 (5 bases). V was trimmed by 6 bases and J by 4 bases, leaving 10 bases between them. The germline CDR1 and CDR2 sequences are DFQATT and SNEGSKA (reference sequence). This CDR3 region has 11 residues. The chain's CDR3 is CSAGRGYEQYF. The DNA for the CDR3 is TGCAGTGCGGGCAGAGGGTACGAGCAGTACTTC.

With regard to this clonotype: A much larger clone differs by one base, so this may be a read error. The chain recombines TRBV29-1 with TRBJ2-1; TRBD1 might be the D (5 bases). The CDR3 is made up of 13 amino acids. Trimming took 8 bases from V and 3 from J, leaving 14 bases between them. The V gene's germline CDR1 is SQVTM and CDR2 ANQGSEA. The CDR3 DNA reads TGCAGCACCCACGACAGTGGCTACAATGAGCAGTTCTTC. Translation: CSTHDSGYNEQFF.

The chain links TRBV7-9 to TRBJ1-5; the D is unclear. The CDR3 spans 12 residues. Per the germline V gene, CDR1 is SEHNR and CDR2 is FQNEAQ (reference sequence). V lost 2 bases, J lost 9 bases, and 8 bases lay in between. CDR3 bases: TGTGCCAGCAGCTTAACGGCGGGGCCCCAGCATTTT. This gives the protein CASSLTAGPQHF. The full variable domain, completed using reference TRBV7-9 and TRBJ1-5, is DTGVSQNPRHKITKRGQNVTFRCDPISEHNRLYWYRQTLGQGPEFLTYFQNEAQLEKSRLLSDRFSAERPKGSFSTLEIQRTEQGDSAMYLCASSLTAGPQHFGDGTRLSIL.

The rearrangement uses TRBV12-3 or TRBV12-4 and TRBJ2-7, with 7 bases that match TRBD1. Trimming at V came to 3 bases and at J to 4 bases, leaving 12 bases not matched to a gene. This CDR3 has 16 amino acids. The CDR3 region is CASSFGGRGPQYEQYF. The CDR3 nucleotides are TGTGCCAGCAGTTTTGGTGGAAGGGGGCCGCAGTACGAGCAGTACTTC.

This clonotype has more than one count but fewer than ten. The genes are TRBV15 and TRBJ1-5; tentative D call: TRBD1 (5 bases). There are 16 residues in the CDR3. Trimming took 1 base from V and 6 from J, leaving 16 bases between them. Germline lookup yields CDR1 LNHNV and CDR2 YYDKDF (reference sequence). CDR3 DNA sequence: TGTGCCACCAGCAGAGTGGAGTCGGGGGGAAGTCAGCCCCAGCATTTT. Residues: CATSRVESGGSQPQHF. The full variable domain, completed using reference TRBV15 and TRBJ1-5, is DAMVIQNPRYQVTQFGKPVTLSCSQTLNHNVMYWYQQKSSQAPKLLFHYYDKDFNNEADTPDNFQSRRPNTSFCFLDIRSPGLGDTAMYLCATSRVESGGSQPQHFGDGTRLSIL.

The rearrangement links TRBV5-5 to TRBJ2-2; 10 nucleotides agree with TRBD2. Germline V gives CDR1 SGHKS, CDR2 YYEKEE (reference sequence). Germline trimming cut 3 bases from V and 0 bases from J; bases unmatched to any gene: 2. CDR3 length: 16 residues. In nucleotides, the CDR3 is TGTGCCAGCAGCTGGACTAGCGGAGCGAACACCGGGGAGCTGTTTTTT. It codes for CASSWTSGANTGELFF.

This clonotype was detected only a few times. The chain combines TRBV7-2 with TRBJ2-5, with no clear D. The CDR3 runs to 13 residues. Between the trimmed V and J ends, which lost 0 bases and 5 bases, there was a span of 7 bases. Germline assignment: CDR1 SGHTA and CDR2 FQGNSA. The CDR3 sequence: CASSLAGPETQYF. Written as DNA, the CDR3 is TGTGCCAGCAGCTTAGCTGGTCCCGAGACCCAGTACTTC.

This clonotype was seen at least ten times. The chain joins TRBV10-3 to TRBJ1-1, with no clear D. V was cut by 1 base and J by 5 bases, with 8 bases left in between. The CDR3 totals 13 residues. Germline-derived CDR1 and CDR2 are ENHRY and SYGVKD. The CDR3: CAISEWGGTEAFF. CDR3 in DNA: TGTGCCATCAGTGAGTGGGGTGGGACTGAAGCTTTCTTT.

This clonotype was observed a handful of times. The rearrangement links TRBV5-1 to TRBJ2-7; weak D call: TRBD1 (5 bases). Germline V lookup: CDR1 SGHRS, CDR2 YFSETQ. The CDR3 has 13 amino acids. V dropped 4 bases and J dropped 6 bases, with 14 bases sitting between them. CDR3 protein: CASSLEGAPEQYF. Here the CDR3 DNA reads TGCGCCAGCAGCCTAGAAGGGGCCCCCGAGCAGTACTTC.

This clonotype was detected a few times. This chain connects TRBV7-8 to TRBJ2-5; maybe TRBD1 (5 bases). CDR1 and CDR2 (germline): SGHVS, FQNEAQ. V was clipped by 1 base and J by 1 base, with 7 bases between them. This CDR3 has 14 residues. Here the CDR3 DNA reads TGTGCCAGCAGCTTAGAACAGGCCCAAGAGACCCAGTACTTC. Translated, it gives CASSLEQAQETQYF.

Comments on this clonotype: The germline gene is not matched at one end of the junction; a read error may be the cause. This sequence joins TRBV11-2 and TRBJ1-2, with TRBD1 as a possible D gene (6 bases). The length of the CDR3 is 15 residues. The germline V gene encodes CDR1 SGHAT and CDR2 FQNNGV. The CDR3 region is CASSIETGSIFGYTF. The CDR3 coding sequence is TGTGCCAGCAGCATAGAGACAGGATCCATCTTCGGCTACACCTTC.

The chain recombines TRBV28 with TRBJ2-4; D is perhaps TRBD1 (6 bases). In germline, CDR1 is MDHEN, CDR2 SYDVKM. This CDR3 is built from 14 residues. Trimming cost V 9 bases and J 1 base, with 13 bases left between them. In DNA form, the CDR3 reads TGTGCCAGTGGCGACAGGCCGGCCAAAAACATTCAGTACTTC. It translates to CASGDRPAKNIQYF.

The chain joins TRBV7-9 to TRBJ1-3; D gene unclear. The V end was cut by 1 base, the J end by 4 bases, with 8 bases between. CDR1 and CDR2 from the germline V gene are SEHNR and FQNEAQ (reference sequence). This CDR3 comprises 14 residues. The chain's CDR3 is CASSLGPGGNTIYF. CDR3 nucleotides: TGTGCCAGCAGCTTAGGACCGGGCGGAAACACCATATATTTT.

This clonotype showed up just a few times. The V gene is TRBV14, the J gene TRBJ1-5, with D hard to call. Trimming took 3 bases from V and 3 from J, leaving 15 bases between them. The CDR3 contains 16 residues. CDR1 and CDR2 (germline): SGHDN, FVKESK. DNA for the CDR3: TGTGCCAGCAGCCATTCCCACCGGGTCCTCAATCAGCCCCAGCATTTT. Amino acid sequence: CASSHSHRVLNQPQHF.